The 5 T cell receptor beta chains below were found in one sample sequenced in a study of cytomegalovirus exposure and HLA in healthy donors. Primers included in the PCR were 60 Vbeta and 13 Jbeta primers. The repertoire was sequenced with immunoSEQ multiplex PCR; TCRdb's copy has only in-frame clones and lacks some. The sample records 110,000 to 150,000 clones, less than 10% being singletons. The sequenced sample consisted of PBMCs. The receptor source for this set is a man aged 50 or older in good health and CMV-seronegative.

This clone appeared a few times. This chain uses TRBV28 with TRBJ1-5; a weak D match, TRBD1 (5 bases). CDR1 MDHEN and CDR2 SYDVKM come from the germline V gene. This CDR3 is 16 amino acids long. V lost 6 bases and J lost 2, with 17 bases in between. Here the CDR3 DNA reads TGTGCCAGCAGCATACACCCGGGGGGTGGCAATCAGCCCCAGCATTTT. Translating it yields CASSIHPGGGNQPQHF.

This clone was seen a handful of times. This rearrangement joins TRBV6-5 to TRBJ1-1, with TRBD1 matching 7 bases. The CDR3 has 14 residues. Germline CDR1 MNHEY, CDR2 SVGAGI. Trimming cost V 4 bases and J 1 base; bases outside gene matches: 3. The CDR3, as DNA: TGTGCCAGCAGTTTCGGGACAGAGAACACTGAAGCTTTCTTT. It is translated as CASSFGTENTEAFF.

This clone was seen more than once but under ten times. The chain joins TRBV30 to TRBJ2-7; weak D call: TRBD2 (6 bases). CDR3 length: 14 residues. Germline lookup yields CDR1 GTSNPN and CDR2 SVGIG (reference sequence). V was shortened by 2 bases and J by 1 base, with 12 bases between the two germline ends. CDR3 in DNA: TGTGCCTGGAGTCCGCGCCGGGGGTCCTACGAGCAGTACTTC. Translation gives CAWSPRRGSYEQYF.

This clone was counted a few times. The V call is TRBV15, the J call TRBJ2-7; D is uncertain. The CDR3 has 13 amino acids. Trimming took 6 bases from V and 4 from J, leaving 13 bases between them. Germline assignment: CDR1 LNHNV and CDR2 YYDKDF (reference sequence). The CDR3 region has the DNA TGTGCCACCAGGAGCGCTTCACGTTACGAGCAGTACTTC. Its translation is CATRSASRYEQYF.

This clone is categorized as medium-sized. This CDR3 is CASSARGGTTYEQYF. The CDR3 DNA is TGTGCCAGCAGTGCTAGGGGAGGGACTACCTACGAGCAGTACTTC. The V gene is TRBV25-1, the J gene TRBJ2-7, with 7 nucleotides matching TRBD2. The germline gives CDR1 MGHDK, CDR2 SYGVNS. This CDR3 is built from 15 residues. The J segment lost 2 bases and the V segment lost 4 bases, leaving 8 bases of the junction unmatched.